This is a list of T cell receptor beta chains from one sample in a study of shared clonotypes between healthy human individuals. Repertoires were generated with immunoSEQ multiplex PCR, while TCRdb's copy carries only in-frame clones and drops some. The data hold about 1,500,000 clones, with roughly 96% observed a single time. Material for sequencing was naive CD4+ T cells sorted from blood. The receptors stem from a young man in good health. Both conserved end residues are part of each CDR3. Fields, in order: D gene, V gene, clone size, J gene, CDR3 protein, CDR3 DNA. The D gene is left open where the match is weak. Size values are once, few and many counts, or a class for expanded clones, and some rows have none.

TRBD2	TRBV27	NA	TRBJ2-2	CASSFTLAGVNTGELFF	TGTGCCAGCAGTTTTACGCTAGCGGGGGTTAACACCGGGGAGCTGTTTTTT
NA	TRBV18	NA	TRBJ1-3	CASSLRLSDSGNTIYF	TGTGCCAGCTCCCTAAGATTAAGCGACTCTGGAAACACCATATATTTT
NA	TRBV7-2	NA	TRBJ2-7	CASSLGVATNSYEQYF	TGTGCCAGCAGCTTAGGGGTAGCGACAAATTCCTACGAGCAGTACTTC
NA	TRBV28	NA	TRBJ1-4	CASGPGSPFWEKLFF	TGTGCCAGCGGACCCGGGTCCCCGTTTTGGGAAAAACTGTTTTTT
NA	TRBV6-1	NA	TRBJ2-5	CASRTRRNQETQYF	TGTGCCAGCAGAACCCGAAGAAACCAAGAGACCCAGTACTTC
TRBD2	TRBV14	NA	TRBJ2-5	CASSPLAGPRAQYF	TGTGCCAGCAGCCCCCTAGCGGGGCCCCGGGCCCAGTACTTC
NA	TRBV5-1	NA	TRBJ1-4	CASSRWGDEKLFF	TGCGCCAGCAGCCGATGGGGGGATGAAAAACTGTTTTTT
TRBD2	TRBV6-1	NA	TRBJ2-7	CASRAGVSYEQYF	TGTGCCAGCAGGGCGGGGGTCTCCTACGAGCAGTACTTC
TRBD2	TRBV12-5	NA	TRBJ2-6	CASGPPFGGRNASGANVLTF	TGTGCTAGTGGTCCCCCCTTTGGCGGGAGGAACGCCTCTGGGGCCAACGTCCTGACTTTC
TRBD2	TRBV4-3	NA	TRBJ2-2	CASSQGLAENTGELFF	TGCGCCAGCAGCCAAGGACTAGCGGAGAACACCGGGGAGCTGTTTTTT
NA	TRBV7-9	NA	TRBJ2-5	CASSSGQYEETQYF	TGTGCCAGCAGCTCCGGACAGTATGAAGAGACCCAGTACTTC
NA	TRBV19	NA	TRBJ2-3	CASSTTGWADTQYF	TGTGCCAGTAGTACTACAGGGTGGGCAGATACGCAGTATTTT
NA	TRBV6-6	NA	TRBJ2-2	CASSSTRYTGELFF	TGTGCCAGCAGTTCTACTAGATACACCGGGGAGCTGTTTTTT
TRBD1	TRBV28	once	TRBJ2-3	CASRPGQGRTDTQYF	TGTGCCAGCAGACCGGGACAGGGGCGGACAGATACGCAGTATTTT
TRBD2	TRBV30	NA	TRBJ2-1	CAWSGAPGLADHPYNEQFF	TGTGCCTGGAGTGGGGCCCCGGGACTAGCGGACCACCCTTACAATGAGCAGTTCTTC
NA	TRBV30	NA	TRBJ2-7	CAWSFRSSYEQYF	TGTGCCTGGAGTTTCAGGAGCTCCTACGAGCAGTACTTC
NA	TRBV10-1	NA	TRBJ2-7	CASSPGAFGQYF	TGCGCCAGCAGCCCCGGCGCGTTTGGGCAGTACTTC
TRBD1	TRBV6-6	NA	TRBJ2-1	CASRRGQYNEQFF	TGTGCCAGCAGACGGGGACAGTACAATGAGCAGTTCTTC
NA	TRBV27	NA	TRBJ2-3	CASIGGRTNTDTQYF	TGTGCCAGCATAGGTGGGAGAACGAACACAGATACGCAGTATTTT
TRBD2	TRBV4-2	NA	TRBJ2-5	CASSQDFRLAGTETQYF	TGTGCCAGCAGCCAAGATTTTCGGCTAGCGGGTACAGAGACCCAGTACTTC
TRBD1	TRBV7-9	NA	TRBJ2-2	CASSPPTGSTGELFF	TGTGCCAGCAGCCCACCGACAGGGAGCACCGGGGAGCTGTTTTTT
NA	TRBV9	NA	TRBJ2-1	CASSSYKEQFF	TGTGCCAGCAGCTCCTACAAAGAGCAGTTCTTC
NA	TRBV18	NA	TRBJ2-7	CASSPANGEQYF	TGTGCCAGCTCACCAGCGAACGGGGAGCAGTACTTC
TRBD2	TRBV7-2	NA	TRBJ2-2	CASSFPIAGSTGELFF	TGTGCCAGCAGCTTCCCGATAGCGGGAAGTACCGGGGAGCTGTTTTTT
TRBD1	TRBV18	NA	TRBJ1-4	CASSPGTGALNEKLFF	TGTGCCAGCTCACCCGGGACAGGCGCCCTTAATGAAAAACTGTTTTTT
NA	TRBV6-5	NA	TRBJ2-5	CASSFLDPMGTQYF	TGTGCCAGCAGTTTTCTGGACCCAATGGGGACCCAGTACTTC
NA	TRBV10-3	NA	TRBJ1-2	CAISGGREDYGYTF	TGTGCCATCAGTGGAGGACGGGAAGACTATGGCTACACCTTC
NA	TRBV28	once	TRBJ2-7	CASSSYEEGQYF	TGTGCCAGCAGTTCCTACGAGGAGGGGCAGTACTTC
NA	TRBV6-6	NA	TRBJ1-1	CASRPGQYTEAFF	TGTGCCAGCAGACCCGGACAGTACACTGAAGCTTTCTTT
NA	TRBV19	NA	TRBJ2-4	CASSPLQGWVKNIQYF	TGTGCCAGTAGCCCCCTCCAGGGGTGGGTCAAAAACATTCAGTACTTC
NA	TRBV12-5	NA	TRBJ1-2	CASGFGQYGYTF	TGTGCTAGTGGTTTTGGACAGTATGGCTACACCTTC
NA	TRBV29-1	NA	TRBJ2-2	CSVGTLLNTGELFF	TGCAGCGTTGGGACCTTACTGAACACCGGGGAGCTGTTTTTT
NA	TRBV29-1	NA	TRBJ2-5	CSTGQRRGLVETQYF	TGCAGCACTGGACAGCGGAGAGGGCTTGTAGAGACCCAGTACTTC
NA	TRBV7-6	once	TRBJ2-2	CASSLTGELFF	TGTGCCAGCAGTTTGACCGGGGAGCTGTTTTTT
TRBD1	TRBV5-1	NA	TRBJ2-3	CASSLRGTGFYDTQYF	TGCGCCAGCAGCTTACGCGGGACAGGGTTTTATGATACGCAGTATTTT
NA	TRBV5-4	NA	TRBJ2-7	CASSLPTKSYEQYF	TGTGCCAGCAGCTTACCCACAAAGAGCTACGAGCAGTACTTC
NA	TRBV19	NA	TRBJ2-7	CASSTSYDEQYF	TGTGCCAGTAGTACTTCTTATGACGAGCAGTACTTC
TRBD1	TRBV7-2	NA	TRBJ2-7	CASSIGTGSIFYEQYF	TGTGCCAGCAGCATTGGGACAGGGTCTATTTTCTACGAGCAGTACTTC
NA	TRBV5-1	NA	TRBJ1-4	CASSFGVPTNEKLFF	TGCGCCAGCAGCTTTGGAGTTCCAACTAATGAAAAACTGTTTTTT
NA	TRBV6-5	NA	TRBJ2-7	CASSYSRHLSYEQYF	TGTGCCAGCAGTTACTCGAGACACCTCTCCTACGAGCAGTACTTC
NA	TRBV11-2	NA	TRBJ2-5	CASSLRVGEETQYF	TGTGCCAGCAGCCTACGGGTGGGGGAGGAGACCCAGTACTTC
NA	TRBV5-3	NA	TRBJ2-7	CARSLGGQVYEQYF	TGTGCCAGAAGCTTGGGAGGGCAAGTCTACGAGCAGTACTTC
TRBD1	TRBV28	NA	TRBJ2-1	CASSLGDRELYNEQFF	TGTGCCAGCAGTTTAGGGGACAGGGAATTATACAATGAGCAGTTCTTC
TRBD1	TRBV9	NA	TRBJ2-2	CASSELGQGKIGELFF	TGTGCCAGCAGCGAACTGGGACAGGGTAAAATCGGGGAGCTGTTTTTT
NA	TRBV6-1	NA	TRBJ1-1	CASSEAQGIEAFF	TGTGCCAGCAGTGAAGCACAGGGAATTGAAGCTTTCTTT
NA	TRBV9	NA	TRBJ2-1	CASSPAGSNDQFF	TGTGCCAGCAGCCCCGCAGGGAGCAATGATCAGTTCTTC
NA	TRBV4-2	NA	TRBJ2-5	CASSQDRGQRQETQYF	TGTGCCAGCAGCCAAGATCGCGGACAGAGACAAGAGACCCAGTACTTC
TRBD2	TRBV27	NA	TRBJ2-3	CASSFLAGNTDTQYF	TGTGCCAGCAGTTTTCTAGCGGGCAACACAGATACGCAGTATTTT
TRBD1	TRBV5-4	NA	TRBJ2-7	CASSTRDRGLYEQYF	TGTGCCAGCAGCACCCGGGACAGGGGGCTCTACGAGCAGTACTTC
NA	TRBV10-3	NA	TRBJ1-2	CAISVPSGQGDYGYTF	TGTGCCATCAGTGTTCCCTCGGGCCAGGGTGACTATGGCTACACCTTC
NA	TRBV5-1	NA	TRBJ2-7	CASSLVSPYEQYF	TGCGCCAGCAGCTTGGTCTCCCCCTACGAGCAGTACTTC
NA	TRBV6-5	NA	TRBJ1-5	CASSYSRGQPQHF	TGTGCCAGCAGTTACTCGAGGGGACAGCCCCAGCATTTT
NA	TRBV10-1	NA	TRBJ2-2	CASSESGPGELFF	TGCGCCAGCAGTGAGTCGGGTCCCGGGGAGCTGTTTTTT
TRBD2	TRBV11-2	NA	TRBJ2-2	CASRKRLGTSGGELFF	TGTGCCAGCAGGAAGAGACTCGGGACTAGCGGAGGGGAGCTGTTTTTT